This T cell receptor beta chain is drawn from a study of radiation and T cells in renal cell carcinoma. Findings and caveats of the study: In blood, top tumor clones expanded by 2 weeks, shrinking by 4. Without pretreatment biopsies, baseline tumor clonotype presence was undetermined.

With 3 bases removed from V and 0 bases from J, the gap between germline ends came to 9 bases. Germline CDR1 and CDR2: GTSNPN and SVGIG (reference sequence). The CDR3 covers 15 residues. On this clone: What it binds is not known.

Profiling relied on immunoSEQ multiplex PCR, and the TCRdb table lists in-frame clones only, not all of them. The table shows under 35,000 clones, with 65% to 85% occurring only once. As to time point: blood 4 weeks post-SBRT, at nephrectomy. The treatment is: 15 Gy SBRT to primary tumor, nephrectomy 4 weeks later. Radiation-treated patients gave blood at baseline, week 2 and week 4. The source is a man aged 60 to 75 with renal cell carcinoma. This chain links TRBV30 with TRBJ2-6; D uncertain. Material: blood, obtained from a patient whose treatment included radiotherapy and nephrectomy. The CDR3 sequence: CAWRDLSSGANVLTF. The CDR3 coding sequence is TGTGCCTGGAGGGACCTCTCCTCTGGGGCCAACGTCCTGACTTTC.